This TCR beta chain derives from a study of cytomegalovirus exposure and HLA in healthy donors. To note about this clone: A read error is likely, as this CDR3 ends without the conserved phenylalanine or tryptophan. It is unclear where the CDR3 begins or ends on the DNA, so no DNA is shown, and the CDR3 is as TCRdb lists it.

It was with 60 Vbeta and 13 Jbeta primers that the PCR ran. TCRdb's copy holds only in-frame clones and misses some; the assay was immunoSEQ multiplex PCR. Of some 130,000 clones listed, less than 85% are singletons. The CDR3 length is 15 residues, termini included. CDR1 and CDR2 from the germline V gene are SEHNR and FQNEAQ (reference sequence). V and J are TRBV7-9 and TRBJ1-2. The sequencing sample was made of PBMCs. The TCR was taken from a man aged 40-50 years in good health and CMV-seronegative. The CDR3 loop reads CASGGDWDSHYGYTV.